This T cell receptor beta chain was sequenced during a study of blood T cells in healthy people across ages. This CDR3 has 17 amino acids. The V gene lost 4 bases and the J gene lost 5 bases, with 20 bases spanning the gap. CDR1 SEHNR and CDR2 FQNEAQ come from the germline V gene (reference sequence). Overall study results and limits: Among T cells, TCR beta diversity per million cells dropped roughly linearly as age rose.

On this clonotype: Antigen: not known.

Individuals who donated were healthy Caucasians from Russia aged roughly 6 to 100. Each donor gave roughly 9.2 milliliters of peripheral blood. A J-beta primer mix and a sample-barcoded 5' primer were used in a second PCR of about 6 to 12 cycles. Using its own MiXCR run on the 5' RACE reads, TCRdb lists one record per CDR3 protein. Of about 1.1 million distinct CDR3 sequences in the sample, approximately 38% were seen once. The clonotype originates from a man between 18 and 29 years old in good health. The V and J genes are TRBV7-9 and TRBJ1-4; no definite D call. The material sequenced was blood. The CDR3 DNA follows: TGTGCCAGCAGCTCCCAAGGGAGGACCCTCGGGAATGAAAAACTGTTTTTT. Translating gives CASSSQGRTLGNEKLFF. Based on the CDR3 plus reference TRBV7-9 and TRBJ1-4, the full variable domain is DTGVSQNPRHKITKRGQNVTFRCDPISEHNRLYWYRQTLGQGPEFLTYFQNEAQLEKSRLLSDRFSAERPKGSFSTLEIQRTEQGDSAMYLCASSSQGRTLGNEKLFFGSGTQLSVL.